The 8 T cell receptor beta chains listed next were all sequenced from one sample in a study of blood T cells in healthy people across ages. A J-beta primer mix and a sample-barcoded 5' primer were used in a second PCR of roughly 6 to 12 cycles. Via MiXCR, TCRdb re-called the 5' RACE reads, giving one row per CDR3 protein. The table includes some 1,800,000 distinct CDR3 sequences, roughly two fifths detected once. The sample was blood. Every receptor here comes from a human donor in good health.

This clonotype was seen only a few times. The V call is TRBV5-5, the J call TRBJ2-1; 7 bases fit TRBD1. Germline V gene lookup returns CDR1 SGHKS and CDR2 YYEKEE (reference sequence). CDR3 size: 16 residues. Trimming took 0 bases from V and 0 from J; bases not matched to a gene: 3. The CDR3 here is CASSLGTGRSYNEQFF. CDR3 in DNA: TGTGCCAGCAGCTTGGGGACAGGTCGCTCCTACAATGAGCAGTTCTTC.

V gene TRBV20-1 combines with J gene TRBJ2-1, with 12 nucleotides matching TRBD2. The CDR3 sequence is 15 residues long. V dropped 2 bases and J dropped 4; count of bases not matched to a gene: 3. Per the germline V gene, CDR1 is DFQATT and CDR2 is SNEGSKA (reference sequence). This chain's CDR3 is CSARSTSGRYNEQFF. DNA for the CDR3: TGCAGTGCTAGAAGCACTAGCGGGAGGTACAATGAGCAGTTCTTC.

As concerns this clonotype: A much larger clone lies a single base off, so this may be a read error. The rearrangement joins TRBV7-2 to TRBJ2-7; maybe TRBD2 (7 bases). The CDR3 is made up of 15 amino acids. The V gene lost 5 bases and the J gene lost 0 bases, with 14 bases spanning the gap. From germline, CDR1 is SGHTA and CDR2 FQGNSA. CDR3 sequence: CTSSLLGGGSYEQYF. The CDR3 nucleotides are TGTACCAGCAGCCTACTAGGGGGGGGCTCCTACGAGCAGTACTTC.

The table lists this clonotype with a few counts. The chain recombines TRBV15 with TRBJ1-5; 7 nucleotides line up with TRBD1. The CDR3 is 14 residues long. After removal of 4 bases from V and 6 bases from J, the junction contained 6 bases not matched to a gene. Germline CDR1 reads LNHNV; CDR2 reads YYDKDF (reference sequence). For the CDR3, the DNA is TGTGCCACCAGCATCGGACAGGCCGGTCAGCCCCAGCATTTT. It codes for CATSIGQAGQPQHF.

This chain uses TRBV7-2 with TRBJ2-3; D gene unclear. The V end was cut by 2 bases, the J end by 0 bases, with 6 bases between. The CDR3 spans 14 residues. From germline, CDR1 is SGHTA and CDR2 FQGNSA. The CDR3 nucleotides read TGTGCCAGCAGCTTAAAACCAAGCACAGATACGCAGTATTTT. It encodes CASSLKPSTDTQYF. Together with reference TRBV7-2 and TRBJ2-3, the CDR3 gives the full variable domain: GAGVSQSPSNKVTEKGKDVELRCDPISGHTALYWYRQSLGQGLEFLIYFQGNSAPDKSGLPSDRFSAERTGGSVSTLTIQRTQQEDSAVYLCASSLKPSTDTQYFGPGTRLTVL.

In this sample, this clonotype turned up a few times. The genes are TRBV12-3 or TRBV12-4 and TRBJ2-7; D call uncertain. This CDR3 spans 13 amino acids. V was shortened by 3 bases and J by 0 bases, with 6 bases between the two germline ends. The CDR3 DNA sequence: TGTGCCAGCAGTTTGCCAGCCTCCTACGAGCAGTACTTC. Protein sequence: CASSLPASYEQYF.

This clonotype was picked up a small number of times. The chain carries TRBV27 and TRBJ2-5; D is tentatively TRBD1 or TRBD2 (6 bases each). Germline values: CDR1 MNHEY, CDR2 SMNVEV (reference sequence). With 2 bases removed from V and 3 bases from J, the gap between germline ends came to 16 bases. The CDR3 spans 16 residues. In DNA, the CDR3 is TGTGCCAGCAGTTTAATTAGGGGGGAGGCCAAAGAGACCCAGTACTTC. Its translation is CASSLIRGEAKETQYF.

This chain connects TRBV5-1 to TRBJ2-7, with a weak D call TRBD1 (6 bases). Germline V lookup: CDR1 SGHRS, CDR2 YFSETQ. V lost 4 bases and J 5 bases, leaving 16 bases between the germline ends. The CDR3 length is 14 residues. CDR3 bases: TGCGCCAGCAGCCAATGGACAGTTACCCACGAGCAGTACTTC. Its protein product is CASSQWTVTHEQYF.